These T cell receptor beta chains were read from a single sample in a study of T-cell reconstitution after alpha-beta-depleted transplantation in children. From the PCR reads, TCRdb called clonotypes with MiXCR, one entry per CDR3 protein. The sample yields roughly 790,000 distinct CDR3 sequences, 15% to 20% seen once. Source: PBMCs, mostly from graft donor cells, taken 360 days after TCRalphabeta/CD19-depleted stem cell transplant. Receptors were obtained from a male patient under 18 who had a stem cell transplant for acute lymphoblastic leukemia, so the T cells may come from the graft donor. Each CDR3 is given with its conserved first and last residue. The D gene is left open where the match is weak. Size is stated for part of the rows, as once, few or many counts, or as a class when the clone is expanded.

clone size: -
J gene: TRBJ2-5
V gene: TRBV9
D gene: -
CDR3 DNA: TGTGCCAGCAGCGTAGGGGAAGAGACCCAGTACTTC
CDR3 protein: CASSVGEETQYF

clone size: -
J gene: TRBJ2-3
V gene: TRBV12-3/TRBV12-4
D gene: TRBD2
CDR3 DNA: TGTGCCAGCAGTTCCCTGCCCCACCTAGCGGAAAACACAGATACGCAGTATTTT
CDR3 protein: CASSSLPHLAENTDTQYF

clone size: -
J gene: TRBJ1-1
V gene: TRBV14
D gene: TRBD1
CDR3 DNA: TGTGCCAGCAGCCCCCAGGGGGGGGACATGAACACTGAAGCTTTCTTT
CDR3 protein: CASSPQGGDMNTEAFF

clone size: -
J gene: TRBJ1-1
V gene: TRBV25-1
D gene: -
CDR3 DNA: TGTGCCAGCAGTGAAAACCGGCGAGCTTTCTTT
CDR3 protein: CASSENRRAFF

clone size: few
J gene: TRBJ2-1
V gene: TRBV11-2
D gene: -
CDR3 DNA: TGTGCCAGCAGCTTTCCCGCGGGGGCCCCAAACAATGAGCAGTTCTTC
CDR3 protein: CASSFPAGAPNNEQFF

clone size: -
J gene: TRBJ1-5
V gene: TRBV12-3/TRBV12-4
D gene: -
CDR3 DNA: TGTGCCAGCAGGGACAGTAAGAGTCAGCCCCAGCATTTT
CDR3 protein: CASRDSKSQPQHF

clone size: few
J gene: TRBJ2-1
V gene: TRBV20-1
D gene: -
CDR3 DNA: TGCAGTGCCATTCCAGCCCGGCCGGGACGGGTGAATGAGCAGTTCTTC
CDR3 protein: CSAIPARPGRVNEQFF

clone size: many
J gene: TRBJ2-3
V gene: TRBV20-1
D gene: -
CDR3 DNA: TGCAGTGCTAGATCGTGGACAGAAGGGGGGACAGATACGCAGTATTTT
CDR3 protein: CSARSWTEGGTDTQYF

clone size: -
J gene: TRBJ2-3
V gene: TRBV4-1
D gene: TRBD1
CDR3 DNA: TGCGCCAGCAGCCAAGGCCCCAGGAAGAACAGGGGGTGGGCAGATACGCAGTATTTT
CDR3 protein: CASSQGPRKNRGWADTQYF

clone size: few
J gene: TRBJ2-2
V gene: TRBV12-3/TRBV12-4
D gene: -
CDR3 DNA: TGTGCCAGCAGTTTTGTTAGGCCCCCCACCGGGGAGCTGTTTTTT
CDR3 protein: CASSFVRPPTGELFF

clone size: -
J gene: TRBJ2-3
V gene: TRBV11-3
D gene: -
CDR3 DNA: TGTGCCAGCAGCTTCGGGATTTTTGGAGGCACAGATACGCAGTATTTT
CDR3 protein: CASSFGIFGGTDTQYF

clone size: once
J gene: TRBJ2-1
V gene: TRBV7-6
D gene: TRBD2
CDR3 DNA: TGTGCCAGCCGAGATGGGACTAGCGATTACAATGAGCAGTTCTTC
CDR3 protein: CASRDGTSDYNEQFF

clone size: -
J gene: TRBJ2-5
V gene: TRBV5-1
D gene: TRBD1
CDR3 DNA: TGCGCCAGCAGTTATGCGGGACAGGGGGAGACCCAGTACTTC
CDR3 protein: CASSYAGQGETQYF

clone size: -
J gene: TRBJ2-5
V gene: TRBV7-9
D gene: -
CDR3 DNA: TGTGCCAGCAGACGCAGGGGGGTAGAGACCCAGTACTTC
CDR3 protein: CASRRRGVETQYF

clone size: -
J gene: TRBJ2-3
V gene: TRBV10-2
D gene: TRBD2
CDR3 DNA: TGCGCCAGCAGGGGGCTAGCGGGAGTAGGCGCAGATACGCAGTATTTT
CDR3 protein: CASRGLAGVGADTQYF

clone size: -
J gene: TRBJ2-1
V gene: TRBV18
D gene: TRBD2
CDR3 DNA: TGTGCCAGCTCACCCCCCAGCGGGAGGATTGATGAGCAGTTCTTC
CDR3 protein: CASSPPSGRIDEQFF

clone size: -
J gene: TRBJ2-5
V gene: TRBV7-2
D gene: TRBD1
CDR3 DNA: TGTGCCAGCAGTCGGAACCCGGGACAGGGTGTCGGGACCCAGTACTTC
CDR3 protein: CASSRNPGQGVGTQYF

clone size: many
J gene: TRBJ2-7
V gene: TRBV4-1
D gene: TRBD2
CDR3 DNA: TGCGCCAGCAGCCACACTAGCGGGAGTAGGGAGCAGTACTTC
CDR3 protein: CASSHTSGSREQYF

clone size: few
J gene: TRBJ2-5
V gene: TRBV10-3
D gene: -
CDR3 DNA: TGTGCCATCAGCCGACCCGAAGGGGGATTTGAAGAGACCCAGTACTTC
CDR3 protein: CAISRPEGGFEETQYF

clone size: -
J gene: TRBJ2-3
V gene: TRBV18
D gene: -
CDR3 DNA: TGTGCCAGCTCACCACTAACCTCGACACCGAGCACAGATACGCAGTATTTT
CDR3 protein: CASSPLTSTPSTDTQYF

clone size: few
J gene: TRBJ1-2
V gene: TRBV9
D gene: TRBD1
CDR3 DNA: TGTGCCAGCAGCCTTCCTCCGACAGGGGGCTACACCTTC
CDR3 protein: CASSLPPTGGYTF

clone size: -
J gene: TRBJ2-7
V gene: TRBV29-1
D gene: -
CDR3 DNA: TGCAGCGTTGTCGATCCGCTCGTGGGCCTCTACGAGCAGTACTTC
CDR3 protein: CSVVDPLVGLYEQYF

clone size: few
J gene: TRBJ2-5
V gene: TRBV11-3
D gene: -
CDR3 DNA: TGTGCCAGCAGCTTAAAGTCGGGTGTGGGAGCCCAGTACTTC
CDR3 protein: CASSLKSGVGAQYF

clone size: few
J gene: TRBJ2-1
V gene: TRBV6-5
D gene: -
CDR3 DNA: TGTGCCAGCAGTTCAAGTGCCTGGGTCCCGGAGCAGTTCTTC
CDR3 protein: CASSSSAWVPEQFF

clone size: -
J gene: TRBJ2-1
V gene: TRBV11-2
D gene: TRBD2
CDR3 DNA: TGTGCCAGCAGCAAAGGGACTACCCAATACAATGAGCAGTTCTTC
CDR3 protein: CASSKGTTQYNEQFF

clone size: -
J gene: TRBJ2-7
V gene: TRBV7-4
D gene: TRBD2
CDR3 DNA: TGTGCCACCAGCCAAGGAGTCCTGACTAGCGGGATTGATCGGCAGTACTTC
CDR3 protein: CATSQGVLTSGIDRQYF

clone size: -
J gene: TRBJ2-7
V gene: TRBV4-1
D gene: -
CDR3 DNA: TGCGCCAGCAGCCTCACTGAGCTCCGGGGATACGAGCAGTACTTC
CDR3 protein: CASSLTELRGYEQYF

clone size: -
J gene: TRBJ2-3
V gene: TRBV6-1
D gene: -
CDR3 DNA: TGTGCCAGCACCCCCCTTTCGCTAGCCGGCCTGAATACGCAGTATTTT
CDR3 protein: CASTPLSLAGLNTQYF

clone size: -
J gene: TRBJ1-5
V gene: TRBV5-1
D gene: TRBD1
CDR3 DNA: TGCGCCAGCAGCATGTACAGGGGCCAGCCCCAGCATTTT
CDR3 protein: CASSMYRGQPQHF

clone size: -
J gene: TRBJ2-2
V gene: TRBV11-2
D gene: TRBD2
CDR3 DNA: TGTGCCAGCACCACCCCCGGACTAGCGGGAGCCGGGGAGCTGTTTTTT
CDR3 protein: CASTTPGLAGAGELFF

clone size: -
J gene: TRBJ2-7
V gene: TRBV12-3/TRBV12-4
D gene: -
CDR3 DNA: TGTGCCAGCAGTTTAAGGGCGGGGCACTCCTACGAGCAGTACTTC
CDR3 protein: CASSLRAGHSYEQYF

clone size: -
J gene: TRBJ2-2
V gene: TRBV6-1
D gene: TRBD2
CDR3 DNA: TGTGCCAGCAGTGCTAGCGGGAGGGCCGGCACCGGGGAGCTGTTTTTT
CDR3 protein: CASSASGRAGTGELFF

clone size: many
J gene: TRBJ2-2
V gene: TRBV5-1
D gene: -
CDR3 DNA: TGCGCCAGCAGCTTGGCAGGGCGGGGCACCGGGGAGCTGTTTTTT
CDR3 protein: CASSLAGRGTGELFF

clone size: -
J gene: TRBJ2-1
V gene: TRBV5-1
D gene: -
CDR3 DNA: TGCGCCAGCAGGGAACAAGCGGACCTAACCTACAATGAGCAGTTCTTC
CDR3 protein: CASREQADLTYNEQFF

clone size: -
J gene: TRBJ2-5
V gene: TRBV3-1
D gene: -
CDR3 DNA: TGTGCCAGCAGCCGGAGAGGAGTAGACGGGGAGACCCAGTACTTC
CDR3 protein: CASSRRGVDGETQYF

clone size: -
J gene: TRBJ2-7
V gene: TRBV12-3/TRBV12-4
D gene: -
CDR3 DNA: TGTGCCAGCAGCCGTAACGACAGGGAGGTGACCTACGAGCAGTACTTC
CDR3 protein: CASSRNDREVTYEQYF

clone size: -
J gene: TRBJ2-2
V gene: TRBV7-2
D gene: -
CDR3 DNA: TGTGCCAGCAGCCTCGACTTCTCGGAGCTGTTTTTT
CDR3 protein: CASSLDFSELFF

clone size: many
J gene: TRBJ2-7
V gene: TRBV7-9
D gene: -
CDR3 DNA: TGTGCCAGCAGCTTCCCCCGTCGTGTAGTAGCCGAGCAGTACTTC
CDR3 protein: CASSFPRRVVAEQYF

clone size: few
J gene: TRBJ2-7
V gene: TRBV4-2
D gene: TRBD2
CDR3 DNA: TGTGCCAGCAGCCAAGATTTGGCTAGCGGGAGGGAAGAGCAGTACTTC
CDR3 protein: CASSQDLASGREEQYF

clone size: -
J gene: TRBJ2-2
V gene: TRBV6-7
D gene: -
CDR3 DNA: TGTGCCAGCAGTTACCCCCCAACCGGGGAGCTGTTTTTT
CDR3 protein: CASSYPPTGELFF

clone size: -
J gene: TRBJ2-2
V gene: TRBV29-1
D gene: -
CDR3 DNA: TGCAGCGTTGAAGGCCCTATGGGGGCCGGGGAGCTGTTTTTT
CDR3 protein: CSVEGPMGAGELFF

clone size: -
J gene: TRBJ2-6
V gene: TRBV7-9
D gene: -
CDR3 DNA: TGTGCCAGCAGCTCCAGAAATTGGGGGGCCAACGTCCTGACTTTC
CDR3 protein: CASSSRNWGANVLTF

clone size: many
J gene: TRBJ2-3
V gene: TRBV20-1
D gene: -
CDR3 DNA: TGCAGTGCTAGAGAGGGGGTAGATACGCAGTATTTT
CDR3 protein: CSAREGVDTQYF

clone size: -
J gene: TRBJ2-7
V gene: TRBV7-9
D gene: TRBD1
CDR3 DNA: TGTGCCAGCAGCTTGACAGGGGATCCCTGCGAGCAGTACTTC
CDR3 protein: CASSLTGDPCEQYF

clone size: -
J gene: TRBJ2-3
V gene: TRBV14
D gene: -
CDR3 DNA: TGTGCCAGCAGCCAAGCCGGGAGCAGCCCAGATACGCAGTATTTT
CDR3 protein: CASSQAGSSPDTQYF

clone size: few
J gene: TRBJ1-5
V gene: TRBV20-1
D gene: -
CDR3 DNA: TGCAGTGCTAGATGGCAGGGAGGGTATCAGCCCCAGCATTTT
CDR3 protein: CSARWQGGYQPQHF

clone size: few
J gene: TRBJ2-2
V gene: TRBV24-1
D gene: TRBD1
CDR3 DNA: TGTGCCACCAGTGATTGGACAGGGGGAAACACCGGGGAGCTGTTTTTT
CDR3 protein: CATSDWTGGNTGELFF

clone size: many
J gene: TRBJ2-7
V gene: TRBV18
D gene: -
CDR3 DNA: TGTGCCAGCTCACCAGCTGGCTACGAGCAGTACTTC
CDR3 protein: CASSPAGYEQYF

clone size: few
J gene: TRBJ2-7
V gene: TRBV6-1
D gene: -
CDR3 DNA: TGTGCCAGCAGTGTAAAATTGGGGGCAGTCCACGAGCAGTACTTC
CDR3 protein: CASSVKLGAVHEQYF

clone size: few
J gene: TRBJ2-1
V gene: TRBV10-3
D gene: TRBD2
CDR3 DNA: TGTGCCATCAGTTCGGGACTAGCGGGAGTCCCCTACAATGAGCAGTTCTTC
CDR3 protein: CAISSGLAGVPYNEQFF

clone size: -
J gene: TRBJ2-1
V gene: TRBV7-9
D gene: -
CDR3 DNA: TGTGCCAGCAGCTTATCGACCGGGACCCAGCAGTTCTTC
CDR3 protein: CASSLSTGTQQFF

clone size: many
J gene: TRBJ2-2
V gene: TRBV5-1
D gene: TRBD2
CDR3 DNA: TGCGCCAGCAGCCCATTACTAGCGGCCCGTCTTCGGACGCTGTTTTTT
CDR3 protein: CASSPLLAARLRTLFF

clone size: few
J gene: TRBJ2-7
V gene: TRBV5-1
D gene: -
CDR3 DNA: TGCGCCAGCAGGTTGGTGGACGAGCAGTACTTC
CDR3 protein: CASRLVDEQYF

clone size: -
J gene: TRBJ1-2
V gene: TRBV20-1
D gene: -
CDR3 DNA: TGCAGTGCCAAAACAGGGACCTATGGCTACACCTTC
CDR3 protein: CSAKTGTYGYTF

clone size: -
J gene: TRBJ2-1
V gene: TRBV7-3
D gene: -
CDR3 DNA: TGTGCCAGCAGCTTAACGGGAGCAAACTACAATGAGCAGTTCTTC
CDR3 protein: CASSLTGANYNEQFF

clone size: -
J gene: TRBJ2-1
V gene: TRBV20-1
D gene: -
CDR3 DNA: TGCAGTGCTGGGGAGGCTAGCGTAACTTACAATGAGCAGTTCTTC
CDR3 protein: CSAGEASVTYNEQFF

clone size: -
J gene: TRBJ2-1
V gene: TRBV29-1
D gene: -
CDR3 DNA: TGCAGCGTCTCCTTGGGCGGGGTTGGGGGGAATGAGCAGTTCTTC
CDR3 protein: CSVSLGGVGGNEQFF

clone size: -
J gene: TRBJ2-6
V gene: TRBV15
D gene: TRBD1
CDR3 DNA: TGTGCCACCAGCAGACCGGACAGGGCTGGGGCCAACGTCCTGACTTTC
CDR3 protein: CATSRPDRAGANVLTF

clone size: -
J gene: TRBJ2-7
V gene: TRBV7-2
D gene: TRBD2
CDR3 DNA: TGTGCCAGCAGCAGCCCGGGACTAGCGGGAGGGCCACTTAACAGCTTC
CDR3 protein: CASSSPGLAGGPLNSF